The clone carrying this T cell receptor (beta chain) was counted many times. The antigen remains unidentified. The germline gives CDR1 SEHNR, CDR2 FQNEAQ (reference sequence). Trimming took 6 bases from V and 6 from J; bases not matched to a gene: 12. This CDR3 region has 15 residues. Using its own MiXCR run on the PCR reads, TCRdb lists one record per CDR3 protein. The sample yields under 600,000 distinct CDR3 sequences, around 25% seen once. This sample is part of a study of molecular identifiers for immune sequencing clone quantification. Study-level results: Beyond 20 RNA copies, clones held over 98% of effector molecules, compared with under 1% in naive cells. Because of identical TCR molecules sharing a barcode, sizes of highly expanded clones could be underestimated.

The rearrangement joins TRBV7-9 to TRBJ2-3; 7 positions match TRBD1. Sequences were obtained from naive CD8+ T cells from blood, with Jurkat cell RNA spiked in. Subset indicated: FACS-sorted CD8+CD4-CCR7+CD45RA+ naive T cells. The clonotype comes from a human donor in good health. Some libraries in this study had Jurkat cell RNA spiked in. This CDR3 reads CASRGTDFLSDTQYF. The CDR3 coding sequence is TGTGCCAGCAGAGGGACAGATTTTTTGTCGGATACGCAGTATTTT. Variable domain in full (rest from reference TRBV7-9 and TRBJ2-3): DTGVSQNPRHKITKRGQNVTFRCDPISEHNRLYWYRQTLGQGPEFLTYFQNEAQLEKSRLLSDRFSAERPKGSFSTLEIQRTEQGDSAMYLCASRGTDFLSDTQYFGPGTRLTVL.